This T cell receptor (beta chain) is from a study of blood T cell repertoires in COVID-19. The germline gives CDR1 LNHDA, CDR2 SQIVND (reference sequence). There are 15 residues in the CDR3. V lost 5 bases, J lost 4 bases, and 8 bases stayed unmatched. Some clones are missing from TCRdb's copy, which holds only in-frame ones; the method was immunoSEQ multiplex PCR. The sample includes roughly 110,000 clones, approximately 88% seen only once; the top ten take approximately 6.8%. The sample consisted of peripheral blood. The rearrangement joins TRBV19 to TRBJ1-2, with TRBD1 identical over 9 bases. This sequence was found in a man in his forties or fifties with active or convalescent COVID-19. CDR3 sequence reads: CASSRAGTGTYGYTF. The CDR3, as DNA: TGTGCCAGTAGTCGGGCCGGGACAGGGACCTATGGCTACACCTTC.